This T cell receptor beta chain was captured by sequencing in a study of read filtering for tumor transcriptome and immune sequencing. This clonotype has ten or more counts. From approximately 430 ng of RNA, a library with molecular barcoded alpha/delta and beta/gamma adaptors was made. MiXCR, run by TCRdb on the reads, gives a single entry per CDR3 protein. The table records tens of thousands of distinct CDR3 sequences, approximately 13% of them present only once. The V and J ends lost 6 bases and 0 bases, in that order; junction bases with no gene match: 11. This CDR3 contains 19 residues. The receptor's source is a donor aged 40 or older with multiple myeloma. The rearrangement joins TRBV12-3 or TRBV12-4 to TRBJ2-6, with TRBD1 identical over 10 bases. Input material: a population of CD138-negative cells sorted from bone marrow. The CDR3 spells CASRPTLGTGASGANVLTF. The CDR3 DNA is TGTGCCAGCAGACCCACGCTCGGGACAGGGGCCTCTGGGGCCAACGTCCTGACTTTC.